These T cell receptor beta chains were read from a single sample in a study of blood T cell repertoires in COVID-19. The method was immunoSEQ multiplex PCR; TCRdb's version includes in-frame clones alone and lacks a portion of them. In the table there are 200,000 to 250,000 clones, about nine tenths of which are singletons. The sample was peripheral blood. These receptors all come from a middle-aged woman with acute or convalescent COVID-19. The CDR3 runs from the conserved cysteine through the conserved F or W. D genes are given only for firm matches. Rows may omit the clone size; those that give it use once, few, many or a size class.

17 - TRBJ2-2 TRBV5-1 TRBD2 CASSLASAGGRTGELFF TGCGCCAGCAGCTTGGCCTCAGCGGGGGGCCGGACCGGGGAGCTGTTTTTT
15 - TRBJ2-2 TRBV6-4 - CASSPSFSNTGELFF TGTGCCAGCAGTCCCTCTTTTTCGAACACCGGGGAGCTGTTTTTT
12 - TRBJ1-1 TRBV7-2 - CASSPDFGEAFF TGTGCCAGCAGCCCGGACTTCGGGGAAGCTTTCTTT
14 - TRBJ1-4 TRBV12-2 - CASRHRGTNEKLFF TGTGCAAGTCGCCATAGGGGGACTAATGAAAAACTGTTTTTT
11 - TRBJ1-4 TRBV5-1 - CASTGGEKLFF TGCGCCAGCACTGGGGGGGAAAAACTGTTTTTT
13 - TRBJ1-5 TRBV10-1 - CASSETGNQPQHF TGCGCCAGCAGTGAGACAGGCAATCAGCCCCAGCATTTT
13 - TRBJ1-1 TRBV3-1/TRBV3-2 - CASSPTRGTEAFF TGTGCCAGCAGCCCGACTCGGGGCACTGAAGCTTTCTTT
15 - TRBJ2-6 TRBV5-1 - CASSLEGSGANVLTF TGCGCCAGCAGCTTGGAGGGGTCGGGGGCCAACGTCCTGACTTTC
14 few TRBJ1-4 TRBV18 - CASSLGATNEKLFF TGTGCCAGCTCCCTAGGAGCGACTAATGAAAAACTGTTTTTT
13 - TRBJ1-6 TRBV30 - CAWSETYNSPLHF TGTGCCTGGAGTGAAACTTATAATTCACCCCTCCACTTT
16 - TRBJ1-1 TRBV10-3 TRBD1 CAISARGGQGATEAFF TGTGCCATCAGTGCAAGAGGAGGACAGGGGGCCACTGAAGCTTTCTTT
15 - TRBJ1-2 TRBV24-1 - CATSDTGREVDGYTF TGTGCCACCAGTGATACGGGCAGGGAGGTCGATGGCTACACCTTC
14 - TRBJ1-2 TRBV4-1 - CASSQDGLSYGYTF TGCGCCAGCAGCCAAGATGGTCTCAGCTATGGCTACACCTTC
15 once TRBJ1-2 TRBV27 TRBD1 CASSRRQGGNYGYTF TGTGCCAGCAGTAGAAGACAGGGAGGCAACTATGGCTACACCTTC